The 5 T cell receptor beta chains below were found in one sample sequenced in a study of robustness of blood B and T cell sequencing. cDNA synthesis used template switching with a 5' universal priming oligo. Each cDNA molecule was tagged by a 12-nucleotide random UMI. In TCRdb, the PCR reads were re-called with MiXCR into one record per CDR3 protein. The sample includes a few thousand distinct CDR3 sequences, about 55% of them seen just once. mRNA, not genomic DNA, served as the source for TCR beta repertoires. The material sequenced was peripheral blood. These receptors came from a human donor in good health.

The chain joins TRBV6-2 or TRBV6-3 to TRBJ2-1; 7 bases are shared with TRBD1. The J segment lost 8 bases and the V segment lost 4 bases, leaving 5 bases of the junction unmatched. Germline-derived CDR1 and CDR2 are MNHEY and SVGEGT. CDR3 length: 13 amino acids. This CDR3 is CASSLKGAHEQFF. The CDR3 DNA follows: TGTGCCAGCAGTTTAAAGGGGGCACATGAGCAGTTCTTC.

By share of the sample, this clonotype is medium-sized (0.01 to 0.1%). This rearrangement joins TRBV30 to TRBJ1-1, with TRBD1 identical over 7 bases. Germline CDR1 is GTSNPN and CDR2 is SVGIG (reference sequence). CDR3 size: 16 residues. Unmatched junction bases numbered 11, after V lost 1 base and J lost 3 bases. The CDR3 reads CAWSGEQGLVDTEAFF. The CDR3 DNA follows: TGTGCCTGGAGTGGCGAACAGGGGTTGGTAGACACTGAAGCTTTCTTT.

The genes are TRBV13 and TRBJ2-1; 15 bases are a match to TRBD2. The CDR3 sequence is 14 residues long. Germline CDR1 reads PRHDT; CDR2 reads FYEKMQ (reference sequence). Losses at the gene ends were 7 bases for V and 7 bases for J; bases not matched to a gene: 2. For the CDR3, the DNA is TGTGCCAGCAAAGGACTAGCGGGGGGGAATGAGCAGTTCTTC. This encodes CASKGLAGGNEQFF.

This chain links TRBV12-5 with TRBJ1-1; 11 positions match TRBD1. CDR1 and CDR2 (germline): LGHNT, FRNRAP. J lost 0 bases, V lost 6 bases, and 15 bases had no gene match. The CDR3 totals 19 residues. The CDR3 bases are TGTGCTAGTGGCCGCCGCCGGACAGGGGGCCTTTTGATGAACACTGAAGCTTTCTTT. As protein: CASGRRRTGGLLMNTEAFF.

This clonotype was seen only a few times. DNA for the CDR3: TGTGCCTGGACGGCGCAGGGATGGATGAACACTGAAGCTTTCTTT. It specifies CAWTAQGWMNTEAFF. The V and J genes are TRBV30 and TRBJ1-1; D is possibly TRBD1 (5 bases). CDR1 is GTSNPN and CDR2 is SVGIG in the germline V gene (reference sequence). V shed 4 bases and J shed 0 bases, with 15 bases lying between them. The CDR3 consists of 15 residues.